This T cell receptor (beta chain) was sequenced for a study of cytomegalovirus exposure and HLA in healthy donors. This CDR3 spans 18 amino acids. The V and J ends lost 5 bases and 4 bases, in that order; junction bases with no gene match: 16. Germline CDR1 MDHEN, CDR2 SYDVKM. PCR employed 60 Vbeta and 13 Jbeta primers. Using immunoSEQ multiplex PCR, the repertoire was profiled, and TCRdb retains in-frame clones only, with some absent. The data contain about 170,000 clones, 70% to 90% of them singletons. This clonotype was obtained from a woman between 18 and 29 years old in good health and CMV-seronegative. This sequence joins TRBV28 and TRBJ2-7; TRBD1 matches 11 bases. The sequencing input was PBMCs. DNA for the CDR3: TGTGCCAGCAGTCTAGGGACAGGGGGGATCTTAACCCTGTACGAGCAGTACTTC. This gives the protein CASSLGTGGILTLYEQYF. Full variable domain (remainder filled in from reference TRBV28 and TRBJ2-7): DVKVTQSSRYLVKRTGEKVFLECVQDMDHENMFWYRQDPGLGLRLIYFSYDVKMKEKGDIPEGYSVSREKKERFSLILESASTNQTSMYLCASSLGTGGILTLYEQYFGPGTRLTVT.